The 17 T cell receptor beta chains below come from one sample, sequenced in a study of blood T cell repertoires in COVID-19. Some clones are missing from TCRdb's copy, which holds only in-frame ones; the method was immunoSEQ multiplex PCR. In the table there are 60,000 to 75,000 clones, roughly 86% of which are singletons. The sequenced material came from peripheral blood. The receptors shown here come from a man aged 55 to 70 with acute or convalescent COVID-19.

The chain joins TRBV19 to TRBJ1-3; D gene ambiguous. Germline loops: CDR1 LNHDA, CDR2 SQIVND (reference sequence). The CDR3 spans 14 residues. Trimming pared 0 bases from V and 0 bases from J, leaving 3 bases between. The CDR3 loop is CASSIDYSGNTIYF. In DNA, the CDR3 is TGTGCCAGTAGTATAGACTACTCTGGAAACACCATATATTTT.

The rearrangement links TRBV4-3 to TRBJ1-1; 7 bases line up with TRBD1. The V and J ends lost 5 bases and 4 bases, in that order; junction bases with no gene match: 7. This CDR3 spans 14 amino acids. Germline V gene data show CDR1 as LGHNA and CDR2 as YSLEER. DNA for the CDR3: TGCGCCAGCAGCGCTACTCGACAGGGCACTGAAGCTTTCTTT. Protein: CASSATRQGTEAFF.

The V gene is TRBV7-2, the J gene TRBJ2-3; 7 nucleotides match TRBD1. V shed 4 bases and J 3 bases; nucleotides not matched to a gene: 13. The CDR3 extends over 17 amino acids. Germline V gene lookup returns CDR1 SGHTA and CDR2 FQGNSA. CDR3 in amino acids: CASSSPPTGEETDTQYF. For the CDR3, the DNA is TGTGCCAGCAGCTCCCCTCCTACAGGGGAAGAGACAGATACGCAGTATTTT.

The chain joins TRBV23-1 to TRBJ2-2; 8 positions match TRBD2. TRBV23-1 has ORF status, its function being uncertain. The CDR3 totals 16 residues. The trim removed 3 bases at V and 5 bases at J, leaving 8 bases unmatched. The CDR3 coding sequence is TGCGCCAGCAGTCATTCCCGGGAGGGGATTACCGGGGAGCTGTTTTTT. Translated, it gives CASSHSREGITGELFF.

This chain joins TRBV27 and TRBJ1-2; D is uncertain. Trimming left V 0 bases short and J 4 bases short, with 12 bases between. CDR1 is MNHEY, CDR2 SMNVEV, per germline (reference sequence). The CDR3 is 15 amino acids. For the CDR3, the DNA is TGTGCCAGCAGTTTATCAAGGGCCGGGAGCTATGGCTACACCTTC. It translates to CASSLSRAGSYGYTF.

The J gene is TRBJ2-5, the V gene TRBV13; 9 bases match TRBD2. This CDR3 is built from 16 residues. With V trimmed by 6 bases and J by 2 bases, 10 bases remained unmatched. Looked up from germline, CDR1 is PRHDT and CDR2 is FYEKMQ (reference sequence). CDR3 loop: CASSPSETSGQETQYF. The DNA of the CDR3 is TGTGCCAGCAGTCCAAGCGAGACTAGCGGACAAGAGACCCAGTACTTC.

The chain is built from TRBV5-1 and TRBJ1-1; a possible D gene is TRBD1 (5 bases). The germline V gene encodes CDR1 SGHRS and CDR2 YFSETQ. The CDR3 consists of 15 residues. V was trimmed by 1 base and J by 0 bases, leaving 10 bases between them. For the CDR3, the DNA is TGCGCCAGCAGCTTGAGGGCAGGGATGAACACTGAAGCTTTCTTT. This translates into CASSLRAGMNTEAFF.

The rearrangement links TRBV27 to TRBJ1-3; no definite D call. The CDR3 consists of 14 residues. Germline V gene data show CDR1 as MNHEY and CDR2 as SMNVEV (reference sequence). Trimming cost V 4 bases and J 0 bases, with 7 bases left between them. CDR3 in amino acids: CASSSTVSGNTIYF. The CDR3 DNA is TGTGCCAGCAGTTCAACGGTCTCTGGAAACACCATATATTTT.

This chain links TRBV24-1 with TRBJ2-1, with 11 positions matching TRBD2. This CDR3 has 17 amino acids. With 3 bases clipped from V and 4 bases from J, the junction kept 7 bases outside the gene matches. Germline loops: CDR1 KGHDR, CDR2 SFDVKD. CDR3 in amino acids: CATSDPSGGSYYNEQFF. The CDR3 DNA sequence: TGTGCCACCAGTGATCCTAGCGGGGGGTCCTATTACAATGAGCAGTTCTTC.

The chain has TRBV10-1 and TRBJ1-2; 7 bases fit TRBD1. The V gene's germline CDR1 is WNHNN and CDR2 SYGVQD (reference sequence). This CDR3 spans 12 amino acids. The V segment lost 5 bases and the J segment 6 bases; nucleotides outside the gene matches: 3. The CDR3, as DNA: TGCGCCAGCAGTTCAACAGGGGATGGCTACACCTTC. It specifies CASSSTGDGYTF.

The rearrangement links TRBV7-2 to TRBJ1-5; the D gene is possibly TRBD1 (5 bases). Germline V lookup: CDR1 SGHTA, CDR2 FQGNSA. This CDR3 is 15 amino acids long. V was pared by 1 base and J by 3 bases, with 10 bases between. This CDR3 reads CASSLGDSFNQPQHF. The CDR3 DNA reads TGTGCCAGCAGCTTAGGAGACAGTTTCAATCAGCCCCAGCATTTT.

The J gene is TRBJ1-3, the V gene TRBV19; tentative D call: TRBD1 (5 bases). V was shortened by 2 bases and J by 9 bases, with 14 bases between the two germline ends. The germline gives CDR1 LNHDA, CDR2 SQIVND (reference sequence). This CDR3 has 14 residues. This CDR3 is CASSISRDRPTIYF. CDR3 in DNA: TGTGCCAGTAGTATATCACGAGACAGACCCACCATATATTTT.

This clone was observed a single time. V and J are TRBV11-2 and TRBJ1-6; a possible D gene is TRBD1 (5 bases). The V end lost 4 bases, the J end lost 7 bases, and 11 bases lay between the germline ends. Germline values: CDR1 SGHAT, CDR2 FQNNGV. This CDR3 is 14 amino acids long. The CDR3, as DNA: TGTGCCAGCAGCTCCCAGGGTATCAATTCACCCCTCCACTTT. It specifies CASSSQGINSPLHF. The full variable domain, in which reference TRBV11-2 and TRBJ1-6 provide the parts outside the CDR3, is EAGVAQSPRYKIIEKRQSVAFWCNPISGHATLYWYQQILGQGPKLLIQFQNNGVVDDSQLPKDRFSAERLKGVDSTLKIQPAKLEDSAVYLCASSSQGINSPLHFGNGTRLTVT.

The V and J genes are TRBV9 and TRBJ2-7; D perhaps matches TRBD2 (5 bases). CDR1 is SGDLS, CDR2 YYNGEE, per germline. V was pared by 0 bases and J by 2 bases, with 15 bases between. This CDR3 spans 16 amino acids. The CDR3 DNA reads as TGTGCCAGCAGCGTAGGAGTCACCCTAGCCCCCTACGAGCAGTACTTC. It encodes CASSVGVTLAPYEQYF.

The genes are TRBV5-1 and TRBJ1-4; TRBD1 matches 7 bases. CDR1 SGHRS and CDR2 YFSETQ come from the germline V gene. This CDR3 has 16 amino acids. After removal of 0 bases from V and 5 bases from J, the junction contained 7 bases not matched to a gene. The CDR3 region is CASSLAPQGGNEKLFF. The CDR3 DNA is TGCGCCAGCAGCTTGGCCCCGCAGGGGGGAAATGAAAAACTGTTTTTT.

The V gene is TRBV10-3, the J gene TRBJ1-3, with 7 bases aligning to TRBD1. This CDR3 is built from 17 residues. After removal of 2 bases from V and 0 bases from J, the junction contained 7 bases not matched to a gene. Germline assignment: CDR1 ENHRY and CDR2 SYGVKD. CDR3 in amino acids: CAISEDERTGSGNTIYF. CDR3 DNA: TGTGCCATCAGTGAGGACGAACGGACAGGCTCTGGAAACACCATATATTTT.

In DNA, the CDR3 is TGCGCCAGCAGTGAGTCGACGGCTAGCGGGGGGGTTGAGCAGTTCTTC. The encoded protein is CASSESTASGGVEQFF. V gene TRBV10-2 combines with J gene TRBJ2-1, with 12 bases identical to TRBD2. V gave up 0 bases and J gave up 9 bases; unmatched junction bases: 6. Germline CDR1 is WSHSY and CDR2 is SAAADI. This CDR3 is built from 16 residues.